The 32 T cell receptor beta chains given below trace back to one sample, sequenced in a study of CXCR3-negative and CXCR3-positive naive CD8 T cells. General study findings and limits: For CXCR3-positive naive cells, TRB CDR3s were more hydrophobic than those of CXCR3-negative naive cells.

The libraries of TRB cDNA were constructed through 5' RACE using UMI labels. TCRdb re-called the 5' RACE reads and gives one entry per CDR3 protein, without DNA. This table lists approximately 59,000 distinct CDR3 sequences. No antigen has been identified for these receptors. Sequencing was carried out using naive CXCR3+ CD8+ T cells from blood. The subset denotes: CD45RO-CCR7+CD27+CD95- naive CD8+ T cells expressing CXCR3 (TNR3+). Source of these receptors: a human donor in good health. Some clones in this sample may be carry-over from other donors' samples.

The chain is built from TRBV7-8 and TRBJ2-3; the TCRdb D gene call, TRBD1, has no DNA to confirm it. The CDR3 spans 17 residues. CDR1 and CDR2 from the germline V gene are SGHVS and FQNEAQ. CDR3 sequence: CASTTPVQGPETDTQYF.

The chain joins TRBV5-1 to TRBJ2-5. The length of the CDR3 is 13 residues. From germline, CDR1 is SGHRS and CDR2 YFSETQ. This chain's CDR3 is CASSLVQEETQYF.

The chain has TRBV6-6 and TRBJ2-7; TCRdb names TRBD2, which stays unverified in the absence of DNA. Germline values: CDR1 MNHNY, CDR2 SVGAGI (reference sequence). This CDR3 is built from 13 residues. CDR3 sequence reads: CATLDIEGYEQYF.

The chain uses TRBV6-5 and TRBJ1-2; TCRdb's assignment of TRBD1 cannot be checked, as there is no DNA. This CDR3 has 15 amino acids. Germline-derived CDR1 and CDR2 are MNHEY and SVGAGI. This CDR3 reads CASSYSTGSNYGYTF.

The V gene is TRBV7-9, the J gene TRBJ1-2. CDR1 is SEHNR, CDR2 FQNEAQ, per germline (reference sequence). This CDR3 is built from 13 residues. This CDR3 is CASSLAVSYGYTF.

The chain joins TRBV6-1 to TRBJ2-7; the D call of TRBD1 rests on TCRdb alone, since no DNA is present to check it. The germline V gene encodes CDR1 MNHNS and CDR2 SASEGT. This CDR3 spans 14 amino acids. The CDR3 protein is CASRLRDRTYEQYF.

The rearrangement joins TRBV6-2 or TRBV6-3 to TRBJ2-2; checking the TCRdb D call of TRBD1 is not possible without DNA. Germline V gene sequence: CDR1 MNHEY, CDR2 SVGEGT. The CDR3 has 15 residues. CDR3 sequence: CASSPLDSYTGELFF.

The genes are TRBV5-1 and TRBJ2-5; with no DNA, the TCRdb D assignment of TRBD2 cannot be verified. The germline gives CDR1 SGHRS, CDR2 YFSETQ. The CDR3 consists of 15 residues. The chain's CDR3 is CASSQGTSDGETQYF. Using reference TRBV5-1 and TRBJ2-5 for the parts outside the CDR3, the full variable domain is KAGVTQTPRYLIKTRGQQVTLSCSPISGHRSVSWYQQTPGQGLQFLFEYFSETQRNKGNFPGRFSGRQFSNSRSEMNVSTLELGDSALYLCASSQGTSDGETQYFGPGTRLLVL.

This chain connects TRBV19 to TRBJ1-2. The germline CDR1 and CDR2 sequences are LNHDA and SQIVND (reference sequence). This CDR3 contains 15 residues. The CDR3 is CASSITDVGFYGYTF.

This chain links TRBV3-1 with TRBJ2-7; TCRdb calls TRBD1, which cannot be checked without DNA. This CDR3 has 15 residues. Germline CDR1 reads LGHDT; CDR2 reads YNNKEL (reference sequence). Here the CDR3 reads CASSHRDRLSYEQYF.

CDR3 in amino acids: CASSLDWDRPYEQYF. V and J are TRBV5-1 and TRBJ2-7; the D call of TRBD1 rests on TCRdb alone, since no DNA is present to check it. CDR1 and CDR2 from the germline V gene are SGHRS and YFSETQ. The CDR3 has 15 residues.

The chain carries TRBV28 and TRBJ1-3. Germline-derived CDR1 and CDR2 are MDHEN and SYDVKM. This CDR3 is built from 16 residues. CDR3 loop: CASRVDFTSSGNTIYF. Supplemented by reference TRBV28 and TRBJ1-3, the full variable domain reads DVKVTQSSRYLVKRTGEKVFLECVQDMDHENMFWYRQDPGLGLRLIYFSYDVKMKEKGDIPEGYSVSREKKERFSLILESASTNQTSMYLCASRVDFTSSGNTIYFGEGSWLTVV.

The chain's CDR3 is CASSRGGNEQFF. This chain links TRBV18 with TRBJ2-1. Germline lookup yields CDR1 KGHSH and CDR2 LQKENI. The CDR3 totals 12 residues.

J is TRBJ1-1 and V is TRBV29-1; TCRdb proposes TRBD1, but this gene call is untestable without DNA. This CDR3 contains 13 residues. Germline loops: CDR1 SQVTM, CDR2 ANQGSEA. The CDR3 sequence: CSVYRVGYTEAFF.

V gene TRBV18 combines with J gene TRBJ2-7; TCRdb outputs TRBD1, but without DNA this stays unchecked. This CDR3 comprises 13 residues. Germline CDR1 and CDR2: KGHSH and LQKENI. This chain's CDR3 is CASSSQGSDEQYF.

J is TRBJ2-7 and V is TRBV7-9; checking the TCRdb D call of TRBD1 is not possible without DNA. Per the germline V gene, CDR1 is SEHNR and CDR2 is FQNEAQ (reference sequence). The CDR3 consists of 13 residues. The chain's CDR3 is CATDRTSSYEQYF.

The chain carries TRBV6-5 and TRBJ1-2; there is no DNA to check the TCRdb D call of TRBD1. The CDR3 is 13 residues long. Germline CDR1 MNHEY, CDR2 SVGAGI. The CDR3 region is CASSYASGGGYTF.

J is TRBJ1-1 and V is TRBV28; the TCRdb call, TRBD1, lacks DNA for checking. In germline, CDR1 is MDHEN, CDR2 SYDVKM. CDR3 length: 16 residues. This chain's CDR3 is CASSLPWVAGNTEAFF.

This chain joins TRBV23-1 and TRBJ1-5. TRBV23-1 is known as an ORF, though its function is uncertain. The CDR3 spans 14 residues. The CDR3 sequence is CASSEDPSAWPQHF.

CDR3 protein: CASSYTDGANEKLFF. V usage is TRBV6-5 and J usage is TRBJ1-4. The germline V gene has CDR1 MNHEY and CDR2 SVGAGI. The CDR3 has 15 residues.

V gene TRBV7-8 combines with J gene TRBJ2-5; checking the TCRdb D call of TRBD2 is not possible without DNA. Germline V lookup: CDR1 SGHVS, CDR2 FQNEAQ. The CDR3 is 19 amino acids. The CDR3: CASSLDPPGRGALQETQYF.

The chain couples TRBV12-3 or TRBV12-4 to TRBJ2-3. The CDR3 is 15 amino acids. CDR3 region: CASSSPKDLWDTQYF.

The chain carries TRBV29-1 and TRBJ2-7; TCRdb names TRBD1, which stays unverified in the absence of DNA. Germline V lookup: CDR1 SQVTM, CDR2 ANQGSEA. The CDR3 consists of 13 residues. CDR3 region: CSVDGQGAYEQYF.

This chain links TRBV12-5 with TRBJ2-3. CDR1 is LGHNT, CDR2 FRNRAP, per germline. The CDR3 has 11 amino acids. This CDR3 is CASGLFGTQYF.

This chain uses TRBV29-1 with TRBJ2-1; as DNA is missing, the TRBD2 call by TCRdb cannot be tested. CDR1 and CDR2 from the germline V gene are SQVTM and ANQGSEA. CDR3 length: 15 residues. CDR3 in amino acids: CSVEDGTSGGLLQFF.

V gene TRBV6-6 combines with J gene TRBJ2-7; the TCRdb D gene call, TRBD1, has no DNA to confirm it. This CDR3 region has 13 residues. Germline V CDR1 and CDR2: MNHNY, SVGAGI (reference sequence). CDR3 protein: CASSGPPNYEQYF.

The chain recombines TRBV28 with TRBJ2-2; the TCRdb D gene call, TRBD1, has no DNA to confirm it. The CDR3 is 14 residues long. Looked up from germline, CDR1 is MDHEN and CDR2 is SYDVKM. This CDR3 reads CAGAGQGFTGELFF.

The gene calls are TRBV29-1 and TRBJ2-3; the D gene TCRdb calls, TRBD1, cannot be checked with no DNA. From germline, CDR1 is SQVTM and CDR2 ANQGSEA. The CDR3 length is 14 residues. The CDR3 here is CSGKRGLLTDTQYF.

This rearrangement joins TRBV6-2 or TRBV6-3 to TRBJ2-3; TCRdb picks TRBD2, but there is no DNA to check that call. Germline V gene lookup returns CDR1 MNHEY and CDR2 SVGEGT. The CDR3 runs to 18 residues. CDR3: CASSYSIEVGGASDTQYF.

The chain carries TRBV29-1 and TRBJ2-1. The CDR3 totals 15 residues. Germline CDR1 is SQVTM and CDR2 is ANQGSEA. This CDR3 reads CSVEGLFYSYNEQFF.

The rearrangement links TRBV14 to TRBJ2-7; TCRdb returns TRBD1, unconfirmable since there is no DNA. The CDR3 contains 15 residues. CDR1 and CDR2 (germline): SGHDN, FVKESK. The chain's CDR3 is CASNLMARVAYEQYF.

V and J are TRBV27 and TRBJ2-3; the TCRdb D gene call, TRBD1, has no DNA to confirm it. The CDR3 is 18 amino acids. Germline CDR1 MNHEY, CDR2 SMNVEV (reference sequence). The CDR3 spells CASKTEDGGSAVTDTQYF.